Shown below are 32 T cell receptor beta chains from a single sample sequenced in a study of cytomegalovirus exposure and HLA in healthy donors. This PCR relied on a set of 60 Vbeta primers and 13 Jbeta primers. The repertoire was sequenced with immunoSEQ multiplex PCR; TCRdb's copy has only in-frame clones and lacks some. The sample records 110,000 or so clones, 67% being singletons. Sequenced input: PBMCs. These receptors all come from a man aged 18 to 30 in good health and CMV-seropositive.

The chain couples TRBV9 to TRBJ2-5; 8 nucleotides line up with TRBD2. Germline loops: CDR1 SGDLS, CDR2 YYNGEE. The CDR3 contains 15 residues. V gave up 4 bases and J gave up 4 bases; unmatched junction bases: 9. DNA for the CDR3: TGTGCCAGCAGCCTTACATTTCGGGGGGGAGAGACCCAGTACTTC. Encoded protein: CASSLTFRGGETQYF.

The chain has TRBV2 and TRBJ1-5; the match to TRBD1 covers 7 bases. Germline lookup yields CDR1 SNHLY and CDR2 FYNNEI. Unmatched junction bases numbered 3, after V lost 5 bases and J lost 5 bases. This CDR3 is built from 13 residues. The CDR3 nucleotides read TGTGCCAGCAGTAACGACAGGGATCAGCCCCAGCATTTT. This encodes CASSNDRDQPQHF.

This clone was recorded a few times. CDR3 protein: CASSYGMASHSPLHF. The CDR3, as DNA: TGTGCCAGCAGTTACGGCATGGCATCCCATTCACCCCTCCACTTT. The chain carries TRBV6-5 and TRBJ1-6; D not certain. The V and J ends lost 2 bases and 8 bases respectively, with 13 bases between them. Germline assignment: CDR1 MNHEY and CDR2 SVGAGI. CDR3 length equals 15 residues.

This clone was detected only a few times. V usage is TRBV7-9 and J usage is TRBJ2-5; TRBD2 is a possible D gene (5 bases). CDR1 is SEHNR and CDR2 is FQNEAQ in the germline V gene (reference sequence). The CDR3 length is 13 residues. The V and J ends lost 8 bases and 1 base respectively, with 11 bases between them. The CDR3 sequence: CASSRRLQETQYF. Written as DNA, the CDR3 is TGTGCCAGCTCTAGGAGGCTCCAAGAGACCCAGTACTTC.

The V and J genes are TRBV5-5 and TRBJ2-7; a possible D gene is TRBD2 (6 bases). V was pared by 3 bases and J by 0 bases, with 16 bases between. CDR3 length equals 16 residues. CDR1 is SGHKS, CDR2 YYEKEE, per germline (reference sequence). The CDR3 sequence: CASSSQPGLTSYEQYF. CDR3 in DNA: TGTGCCAGCAGCTCACAACCGGGACTCACCTCCTACGAGCAGTACTTC.

The chain is built from TRBV10-3 and TRBJ2-7; tentatively, D is TRBD1 (6 bases). Germline V gene data show CDR1 as ENHRY and CDR2 as SYGVKD. V was cut by 4 bases and J by 1 base, with 8 bases left in between. CDR3 size: 13 residues. The CDR3 DNA reads TGTGCCATCAGTGTGGACAGTTCCTACGAGCAGTACGTC. Its translation is CAISVDSSYEQYV.

V usage is TRBV7-2 and J usage is TRBJ1-4, with D perhaps TRBD1 (5 bases). The V and J ends lost 3 bases and 5 bases respectively, with 10 bases between them. CDR1 and CDR2 (germline): SGHTA, FQGNSA. The CDR3 sequence is 14 residues long. CDR3 protein: CASSFDQGNEKLFF. The CDR3 nucleotides read TGTGCCAGCAGCTTCGACCAGGGCAATGAAAAACTGTTTTTT. The complete variable domain, with remaining parts taken from reference TRBV7-2 and TRBJ1-4, reads GAGVSQSPSNKVTEKGKDVELRCDPISGHTALYWYRQSLGQGLEFLIYFQGNSAPDKSGLPSDRFSAERTGGSVSTLTIQRTQQEDSAVYLCASSFDQGNEKLFFGSGTQLSVL.

The rearrangement joins TRBV5-1 to TRBJ2-2; D call uncertain. Trimming removed 4 bases from V and 1 base from J, with 8 bases in between. The CDR3 length is 14 residues. Germline-derived CDR1 and CDR2 are SGHRS and YFSETQ. The CDR3 bases are TGCGCCAGCAGCCAGTCATTGAACACCGGGGAGCTGTTTTTT. Translated: CASSQSLNTGELFF.

The table lists this clone with a count of one. The chain couples TRBV19 to TRBJ1-3, with D hard to call. Trimming removed 6 bases at V and 0 bases at J, with 12 bases between. The CDR3 is 15 residues long. Germline CDR1 reads LNHDA; CDR2 reads SQIVND (reference sequence). CDR3 loop: CASSLMSASGNTIYF. CDR3 nucleotides: TGTGCCAGTAGCCTAATGTCCGCCTCTGGAAACACCATATATTTT. Looking up the rest from reference TRBV19 and TRBJ1-3 gives the full variable domain: DGGITQSPKYLFRKEGQNVTLSCEQNLNHDAMYWYRQDPGQGLRLIYYSQIVNDFQKGDIAEGYSVSREKKESFPLTVTSAQKNPTAFYLCASSLMSASGNTIYFGEGSWLTVV.

This clone was recorded a few times. The rearrangement uses TRBV5-1 and TRBJ2-7; TRBD2 is a possible D gene (6 bases). Trimming shortened V by 4 bases and J by 6 bases, and 17 bases separated the two germline ends. Per the germline V gene, CDR1 is SGHRS and CDR2 is YFSETQ. This CDR3 comprises 14 residues. The CDR3 DNA reads TGCGCCAGCAGCACCGGAGATCCCGGGAGCGAGCAGTACTTC. As protein: CASSTGDPGSEQYF.

This clone was recorded once. J is TRBJ2-5 and V is TRBV7-2; TRBD2 agrees at 13 bases. In germline, CDR1 is SGHTA, CDR2 FQGNSA. This CDR3 spans 16 amino acids. V was clipped by 0 bases and J by 5 bases; unmatched bases: 3. The CDR3 is CASSLALAGGPETQYF. CDR3 nucleotide sequence: TGTGCCAGCAGCTTAGCACTAGCGGGGGGGCCGGAGACCCAGTACTTC.

The chain uses TRBV29-1 and TRBJ2-4; TRBD1 aligns across 8 bases. This CDR3 comprises 14 residues. Looked up from germline, CDR1 is SQVTM and CDR2 is ANQGSEA. J lost 1 base, V lost 7 bases, and 6 bases had no gene match. The chain's CDR3 is CSAGTGSAKNIQYF. The CDR3 DNA reads TGCAGCGCGGGGACAGGCAGCGCCAAAAACATTCAGTACTTC.

The chain uses TRBV9 and TRBJ1-2; 10 nucleotides line up with TRBD1. J gave up 4 bases and V 0 bases, and 12 bases lay outside the gene matches. The germline V gene encodes CDR1 SGDLS and CDR2 YYNGEE. This CDR3 spans 18 amino acids. CDR3 protein: CASSVEPGTGDFFYGYTF. The CDR3, as DNA: TGTGCCAGCAGCGTAGAGCCCGGGACAGGGGACTTCTTCTATGGCTACACCTTC.

J is TRBJ1-2 and V is TRBV11-3, with 7 bases matching TRBD1. Trimming at V came to 5 bases and at J to 2 bases, leaving 2 bases not matched to a gene. The CDR3 length is 13 residues. CDR1 is SGHNT and CDR2 is YENEEA in the germline V gene. CDR3 sequence reads: CASSGDRNYGYTF. In DNA form, the CDR3 reads TGTGCCAGCAGCGGGGACAGAAACTATGGCTACACCTTC.

There are a few counts of this clone. This chain links TRBV10-2 with TRBJ2-7, with 9 bases that match TRBD1. The CDR3 has 14 amino acids. Germline CDR1 WSHSY, CDR2 SAAADI. The V segment lost 6 bases and the J segment 2 bases; nucleotides outside the gene matches: 5. The CDR3 DNA is TGCGCCAGCAGGATAGGGACAGGGCCCTACGAGCAGTACGTC. Translation gives CASRIGTGPYEQYV.

V is TRBV14 and J is TRBJ2-7; tentative D call: TRBD1 (5 bases). The CDR3 is 13 amino acids. Trimming cost V 1 base and J 6 bases, with 10 bases left between them. The germline CDR1 and CDR2 sequences are SGHDN and FVKESK. CDR3 in DNA: TGTGCCAGCAGCCAAGTGAGACAGTCCGAGCAGTACGTC. It translates to CASSQVRQSEQYV.

This chain links TRBV4-1 with TRBJ2-1; 10 positions agree with TRBD2. The junction had 7 bases not matched to a gene; V was cut back by 0 bases and J by 2 bases. The germline gives CDR1 MGHRA, CDR2 YSYEKL. There are 18 residues in the CDR3. CDR3 amino acids: CASSQDWGGLAAYNEQFF. CDR3 coding DNA: TGCGCCAGCAGCCAAGATTGGGGCGGACTAGCGGCCTACAATGAGCAGTTCTTC.

The CDR3 region has the DNA TGCAGCGTTGAATCCCCGACAGGGCACTCCTACGAGCAGTACTTC. Its translation: CSVESPTGHSYEQYF. The chain links TRBV29-1 to TRBJ2-7; TRBD1 agrees at 7 bases. Germline CDR1 and CDR2: SQVTM and ANQGSEA. After removal of 2 bases from V and 0 bases from J, the junction contained 7 bases not matched to a gene. The CDR3 spans 15 residues.

V usage is TRBV7-6 and J usage is TRBJ2-3; TRBD2 aligns across 11 bases. V lost 5 bases and J lost 7; bases outside the gene matches: 5. The germline CDR1 and CDR2 sequences are SGHVS and FNYEAQ. The length of the CDR3 is 14 residues. The CDR3 protein is CASSKLAGVNTQYF. The CDR3 bases are TGTGCCAGCAGCAAACTAGCGGGGGTAAATACGCAGTATTTT.

A few counts support this clone. J is TRBJ2-7 and V is TRBV4-1; 8 bases fit TRBD1. The germline V gene encodes CDR1 MGHRA and CDR2 YSYEKL. CDR3 length equals 15 residues. V lost 1 base and J lost 5; bases outside the gene matches: 7. The CDR3 nucleotides are TGCGCCAGCAGCCAAGCCTGGACAGGGCGCGACGAGCAGTACTTC. It specifies CASSQAWTGRDEQYF.

V and J are TRBV6-5 and TRBJ1-2; the D gene is possibly TRBD1 (5 bases). Germline V gene lookup returns CDR1 MNHEY and CDR2 SVGAGI. Deletions cut 5 bases from V and 7 bases from J, with 20 bases between. This CDR3 has 15 amino acids. The CDR3 DNA reads TGTGCCAGCAGTCCCACCCTGGGGGGTACAAGTGGCTACACCTTC. Protein: CASSPTLGGTSGYTF.

The chain employs TRBV5-1 and TRBJ1-5, with TRBD1 identical over 9 bases. Germline values: CDR1 SGHRS, CDR2 YFSETQ. The CDR3 totals 14 residues. Losses at the gene ends were 2 bases for V and 7 bases for J; bases not matched to a gene: 4. The CDR3: CASSLQGAGQPQHF. DNA for the CDR3: TGCGCCAGCAGCTTACAGGGGGCCGGACAGCCCCAGCATTTT.

Here the CDR3 reads CASSVQGWSYNEQFF. The CDR3 nucleotides are TGTGCCAGCAGCGTACAGGGTTGGTCCTACAATGAGCAGTTCTTC. V is TRBV9 and J is TRBJ2-1, with a possible D match to TRBD1 (5 bases). V was shortened by 1 base and J by 1 base, with 9 bases between the two germline ends. The CDR3 has 15 amino acids. Per germline, CDR1 SGDLS and CDR2 YYNGEE.

The chain joins TRBV5-1 to TRBJ1-6; 9 positions agree with TRBD1. The CDR3 has 16 amino acids. Germline CDR1 SGHRS, CDR2 YFSETQ. After removal of 4 bases from V and 10 bases from J, the junction contained 12 bases not matched to a gene. The CDR3 spells CASSMQTGGDGSPLHF. For the CDR3, the DNA is TGCGCCAGCAGCATGCAAACAGGGGGCGACGGGTCACCCCTCCACTTT.

The chain recombines TRBV5-1 with TRBJ2-3; 8 bases are shared with TRBD1. With 4 bases clipped from V and 6 bases from J, the junction kept 7 bases outside the gene matches. The germline gives CDR1 SGHRS, CDR2 YFSETQ. CDR3 length equals 14 residues. The CDR3 DNA reads TGCGCCAGCAGCGTAGCAGGGGGCCCCGATACGCAGTATTTT. Translation: CASSVAGGPDTQYF. The full variable domain, its missing parts supplied by reference TRBV5-1 and TRBJ2-3, is KAGVTQTPRYLIKTRGQQVTLSCSPISGHRSVSWYQQTPGQGLQFLFEYFSETQRNKGNFPGRFSGRQFSNSRSEMNVSTLELGDSALYLCASSVAGGPDTQYFGPGTRLTVL.

The J gene is TRBJ2-7, the V gene TRBV21-1; TRBD2 reflects the table's D call only, with no check against the DNA. TRBV21-1 is a documented pseudogene. The CDR3 is made up of 20 amino acids. The DNA of the CDR3 is TGTGCCAGCAGCGGAGAGCAAAAGCTGGCAAGGGGGGGGCGGTCCTACGAGCAGTACGTC. It specifies CASSGEQKLARGGRSYEQYV.

The rearrangement joins TRBV1 to TRBJ1-6; the tabulated D call, TRBD1, remains unverified against the DNA. TRBV1 is a known pseudogene. This CDR3 contains 17 residues. DNA for the CDR3: TGCACCAGCAGGATACGGACAGGGGGACGGGGCGATTCACCCCTCCACTTT. This translates into CTSRIRTGGRGDSPLHF.

This clone came up a few times. J is TRBJ2-7 and V is TRBV11-2; possible D gene TRBD1, 5 bases. Germline V gene lookup returns CDR1 SGHAT and CDR2 FQNNGV. Trimming left V 1 base short and J 6 bases short, with 10 bases between. The CDR3 covers 13 residues. For the CDR3, the DNA is TGTGCCAGCAGCTTAGGATCGGACACCGAGCAGTACGTC. Translation: CASSLGSDTEQYV.

The chain links TRBV6-5 to TRBJ1-1, with D maybe TRBD1 (5 bases). The CDR3 has 15 residues. The germline CDR1 and CDR2 sequences are MNHEY and SVGAGI. Trimming stripped 7 bases from V and 0 bases from J, with 15 bases between. The CDR3, as DNA: TGTGCCAGCAACTTGGGGGGGTACATGAACACTGAAGCTTTCTTT. As protein: CASNLGGYMNTEAFF.

The chain is built from TRBV5-4 and TRBJ1-6, with 9 bases aligning to TRBD1. V was clipped by 4 bases and J by 7 bases; unmatched bases: 6. The CDR3 spans 15 residues. CDR1 and CDR2 (germline): SGHNT, YYREEE (reference sequence). The CDR3 here is CASSNTGTGNSPLHF. CDR3 nucleotide sequence: TGTGCCAGCAGCAACACCGGGACAGGGAATTCACCCCTCCACTTT.

This clone was detected many times. The rearrangement links TRBV19 to TRBJ2-3, with TRBD1 matching 7 bases. The CDR3 consists of 13 residues. The ends lost 5 bases at V and 4 bases at J; junction bases unmatched: 3. Germline CDR1 LNHDA, CDR2 SQIVND (reference sequence). The CDR3 protein is CASSWDRPDTQYF. The DNA of the CDR3 is TGTGCCAGTAGTTGGGACAGACCAGATACGCAGTATTTT.

This chain uses TRBV6-4 with TRBJ2-3; TRBD2 matches 7 bases. V was clipped by 2 bases and J by 5 bases; unmatched bases: 7. The CDR3 runs 15 residues. The V gene's germline CDR1 is MRHNA and CDR2 SNTAGT. The chain's CDR3 is CASSDGGGDVDTQYF. The CDR3 region has the DNA TGTGCCAGCAGTGACGGCGGGGGAGATGTAGATACGCAGTATTTT.